The 2 T cell receptor beta chains below all came from one sample that was sequenced in a study of OX40 agonist ivuxolimab in advanced cancers. Library construction relied on the immunoSEQ multiplex PCR assay. TCRdb carries this immuneACCESS record with in-frame sequences only. Its versions omit some clonotypes, under half of them owing to an unresolved V gene in the studies checked, with the rest unexplained. This sample is represented by 30,000 to 40,000 clones; more than 60% of them were singletons. Approximately 15% of the sample is taken by the ten largest. The input for sequencing was CD4+ or CD8+ T cells sorted from blood, taken in a trial of the OX40 agonist ivuxolimab. The receptor set was obtained from an adult with an advanced solid tumor such as melanoma, head and neck, liver or kidney cancer.

The J gene is TRBJ2-5, the V gene TRBV18, with D maybe TRBD1 (5 bases). The CDR3 is 14 amino acids. V shed 3 bases and J shed 2 bases, with 10 bases lying between them. CDR1 and CDR2 from the germline V gene are KGHSH and LQKENI. The CDR3 sequence is CASSPRTSQETQYF. Here the CDR3 DNA reads TGTGCCAGCTCACCTCGGACAAGTCAAGAGACCCAGTACTTC.

The rearrangement uses TRBV28 and TRBJ1-1; D possibly corresponds to TRBD1 (5 bases). The CDR3 runs to 16 residues. Germline V CDR1 and CDR2: MDHEN, SYDVKM. Trimming took off 8 bases at V and 0 bases at J, with 19 bases between the two ends. The CDR3 nucleotides read TGTGCCAGCGATTCCGGGGCTGTATTCATGAACACTGAAGCTTTCTTT. Residues: CASDSGAVFMNTEAFF.